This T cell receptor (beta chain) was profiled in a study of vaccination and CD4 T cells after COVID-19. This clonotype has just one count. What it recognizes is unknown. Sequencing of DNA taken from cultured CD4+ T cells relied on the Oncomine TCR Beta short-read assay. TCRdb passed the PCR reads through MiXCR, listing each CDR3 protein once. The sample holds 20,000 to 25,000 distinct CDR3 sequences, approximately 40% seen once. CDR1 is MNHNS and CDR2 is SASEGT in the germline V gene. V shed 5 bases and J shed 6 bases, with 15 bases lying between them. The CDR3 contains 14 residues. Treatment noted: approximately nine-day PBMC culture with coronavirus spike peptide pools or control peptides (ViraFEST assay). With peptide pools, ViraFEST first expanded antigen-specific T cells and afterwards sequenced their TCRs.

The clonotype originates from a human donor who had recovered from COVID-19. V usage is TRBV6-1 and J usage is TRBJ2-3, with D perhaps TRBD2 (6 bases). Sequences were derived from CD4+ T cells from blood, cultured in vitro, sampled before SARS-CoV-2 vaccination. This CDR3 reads CASSPPGLEDTQYF. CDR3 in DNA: TGTGCCAGCAGTCCGCCGGGACTCGAGGATACGCAGTATTTT.